The entry below gives a single T cell receptor beta chain sequence along with its context. The immunoSEQ assay amplified TCRB CDR3 from up to about 2 ug DNA. TCRdb's table, derived via immunoSEQ multiplex PCR, lists solely in-frame clones and lacks some. The profile shows roughly 100,000 clones, nearly 90% of them singletons. CDR3 length: 14 residues. Germline CDR1 and CDR2: KGHSH and LQKENI. The germline V and J ends were trimmed by 1 base and 6 bases, with 11 bases remaining between them. The time point was: after dendritic cell vaccination, including at tumor progression/relapse. These data belong to a study of glioma-infiltrating T cells after dendritic cell vaccination. The overall study: Samples are from glioblastoma patients in Phase I and II dendritic cell vaccine trials.

This chain connects TRBV18 to TRBJ2-3; D gene ambiguous. Sequenced here: blood, sampled after dendritic cell vaccination. The sequence was collected from a human donor with glioblastoma. This CDR3 is CASSPLNSADTQYF. The CDR3 coding sequence is TGTGCCAGCTCACCACTTAATAGTGCCGATACGCAGTATTTT.